The present T cell receptor beta chain was sequenced within a study of beta chain features in type 1 diabetes. Germline values: CDR1 GTSNPN, CDR2 SVGIG (reference sequence). The V gene lost 4 bases and the J gene lost 2 bases, with 15 bases spanning the gap. The length of the CDR3 is 15 residues. This clone was detected a few times. As every portion of the isolated RNA was reverse transcribed, the sequencing read expressed TCRB transcripts. Assay: immunoSEQ multiplex PCR; the TCRdb copy retains only in-frame clones and omits some. This repertoire shows roughly 500,000 clones, 25% to 35% found once; its top ten account for about 0.06%.

V usage is TRBV30 and J usage is TRBJ2-4; a possible D gene is TRBD2 (6 bases). The clonotype originates from a man younger than 30 in good health. Source material: naive CD4+ T cells from blood. The CDR3 DNA is TGTGCCTGGACTGGGCGGGGATCGCCCAAAAACATTCAGTACTTC. This gives the protein CAWTGRGSPKNIQYF.